This T cell receptor beta chain was captured by sequencing in a study of cytomegalovirus exposure and HLA in healthy donors. The V segment lost 5 bases and the J segment 9 bases; nucleotides outside the gene matches: 11. Looked up from germline, CDR1 is SGHNT and CDR2 is YYREEE (reference sequence). This CDR3 is 15 amino acids long. The PCR had 60 Vbeta and 13 Jbeta primers. Only in-frame clones appear in the TCRdb table, and some are missing; sequencing was by immunoSEQ multiplex PCR. This sample yields approximately 140,000 clones, of which approximately 71% are seen a single time; nearly 5% belongs to the top ten. As to this clone: The antigen remains undetermined.

Study-wide results and caveats: Generally TCR sequences proved uncommon, though certain public TCRs appeared in numerous donors. Looking again later, the authors saw that most CMV-associated TCR beta chains seemed HLA-restricted. Prior analysis indicated that the majority of TCR beta V segments exhibited productivity approximately 90% or approximately 30% of the time. The study put around 180 TCR beta chains on its list as cytomegalovirus-associated.

The chain couples TRBV5-4 to TRBJ1-6; 7 bases line up with TRBD1. The specimen was PBMCs. This receptor was identified in a woman aged 45-65 years in good health and CMV-seronegative. CDR3 sequence: CASRNTGAQGSPLHF. CDR3 nucleotide sequence: TGTGCCAGCAGAAATACAGGGGCCCAAGGTTCACCCCTCCACTTT.